The clone carrying this TCR beta chain was counted only a few times. The entry originates in a study of CD8+ T cells in alopecia areata. cDNA reverse transcribed from extracted RNA served as the sequencing template. Method: immunoSEQ multiplex PCR; TCRdb's copy keeps in-frame clones and lacks some. Of 200,000 to 250,000 clones listed, 50% to 65% are singletons. Germline CDR1 is ENHRY and CDR2 is SYGVKD. The ends were cut back, 5 bases at V and 1 base at J, with 2 bases in the middle. There are 12 residues in the CDR3. This receptor was identified in a human donor with alopecia areata. Sequenced material: CD4+ T cells sorted from blood, taken at week 0. This chain uses TRBV10-3 with TRBJ2-2; no reliable D call. The CDR3 spells CAISQNTGELFF. The CDR3 coding sequence is TGTGCCATCAGTCAGAACACCGGGGAGCTGTTTTTT.